Listed below are T cell receptor beta chains from one sample, sequenced in a study of shared clonotypes between healthy human individuals. Sequencing was performed with immunoSEQ multiplex PCR; in TCRdb, only in-frame clones are kept and a portion is missing. The sample includes roughly 1,500,000 clones, approximately 98.5% of them seen just once. Sample: naive CD4+ T cells sorted from blood. These receptor sequences come from a man aged 25-45 years in good health. The CDR3 runs from the conserved cysteine through the conserved F or W. A D gene is named only where the DNA matches it firmly. Size is stated for part of the rows, as once, few or many counts, or as a class when the clone is expanded.

v_gene	d_gene	j_gene	abundance	CDR3nt	CDR3aa
TRBV27	-	TRBJ2-5	-	TGTGCCAGCAGTGATGGACAGGGAGGGGAGACCCAGTACTTC	CASSDGQGGETQYF
TRBV5-1	-	TRBJ2-1	-	TGCGCCAGCAGCTTGCTGGAGGGGGCTCTGTTTAATGAGCAGTTCTTC	CASSLLEGALFNEQFF
TRBV11-2	TRBD2	TRBJ2-1	-	TGTGCCAGCAGCTTAGTCGGACTAGCGGAGCAGTTCTTC	CASSLVGLAEQFF
TRBV25-1	-	TRBJ2-7	-	TGTGCCAGCAGTGAACGGTCAGGCCGCTCCTACGAGCAGTACTTC	CASSERSGRSYEQYF
TRBV4-3	-	TRBJ2-2	-	TGCGCCAGCAGCCAAGAAGGAGCCCCGAACACCGGGGAGCTGTTTTTT	CASSQEGAPNTGELFF
TRBV28	-	TRBJ2-3	-	TGTGCCGGAGGATCAAGGGGGGAGCAGTATTTT	CAGGSRGEQYF
TRBV29-1	-	TRBJ2-1	-	TGCAGCGTTGAAGTGCTAGCAGGTGTGCAGTTCTTC	CSVEVLAGVQFF
TRBV9	TRBD2	TRBJ2-5	-	TGTGCCAGCAGCGTAGCCGGGGGGGTTTACCTAGAGACCCAGTACTTC	CASSVAGGVYLETQYF
TRBV27	TRBD2	TRBJ2-7	-	TGTGCCACCTACGGGCTAGCGGGACACGAGCAGTACTTC	CATYGLAGHEQYF
TRBV7-2	-	TRBJ2-3	-	TGTGCCAGCAGCCCCCGGGGCGGGGAGGTAGATACGCAGTATTTT	CASSPRGGEVDTQYF
TRBV2	-	TRBJ2-1	once	TGTGCCAGCAGTGGAGGGGGTAATGAGCAGTTCTTC	CASSGGGNEQFF
TRBV6-1	-	TRBJ1-5	-	TGTGCCAGCCAGTTTCCTCACAAGCCCCAGCATTTT	CASQFPHKPQHF
TRBV18	TRBD1	TRBJ2-3	-	TGTGCCAGCTCACCCGACAGGGGATGGGCAGATACGCAGTATTTT	CASSPDRGWADTQYF
TRBV11-2	TRBD2	TRBJ2-7	-	TGTGCCAGCAGAGCCTTAGCGGGAACCTACGAGCAGTACTTC	CASRALAGTYEQYF
TRBV11-2	-	TRBJ1-5	-	TGTGCCAGCAGCTTAGACCGACGGGTTTATAGCAATCAGCCCCAGCATTTT	CASSLDRRVYSNQPQHF
TRBV2	-	TRBJ1-1	-	TGTGCCAGCATTGATACGGGACTCTGGTCTGGTGAAGCTTTCTTT	CASIDTGLWSGEAFF
TRBV2	-	TRBJ2-1	once	TGTGCCAGCAGACGGCGACGCGGCTCCTACAATGAGCAGTTCTTC	CASRRRRGSYNEQFF
TRBV7-8	-	TRBJ2-2	-	TGTGCCAGCAGCTTAGATCAGGGGTCCGGGGAGCTGTTTTTT	CASSLDQGSGELFF
TRBV7-9	TRBD1	TRBJ1-2	-	TGTGCCAGCAGCCCTCGGGACAGTGGCTACACCTTC	CASSPRDSGYTF
TRBV28	-	TRBJ1-4	-	TGTGCCATCCGGGGGGCAACTAATGAAAAACTGTTTTTT	CAIRGATNEKLFF
TRBV28	-	TRBJ1-3	-	TGTGCCAGCACTCGGGGTGGGTTTTCGGGAAACACCATATATTTT	CASTRGGFSGNTIYF
TRBV6-5	TRBD2	TRBJ2-1	-	TGTGCCATCACAACCACGACTAGCGGGAGTGAGGAGCAGTTCTTC	CAITTTTSGSEEQFF
TRBV12-5	-	TRBJ2-3	-	TGTGCTAGTGGTTTGGTACTAGGACAAAGGCCGCCAGATACGCAGTATTTT	CASGLVLGQRPPDTQYF
TRBV2	TRBD1	TRBJ2-7	-	TGTGCCAGCAGTGGGCCGGGACAGGGTACTTTTGCTCCCTACGAGCAGTACTTC	CASSGPGQGTFAPYEQYF
TRBV19	-	TRBJ1-3	-	TGTGCCAGTAGTATCGGAAACACCATATATTTT	CASSIGNTIYF
TRBV9	-	TRBJ2-7	-	TGTGCCAGCAGCGTAATCGGGGCCCAATACGAGCAGTACTTC	CASSVIGAQYEQYF
TRBV18	TRBD2	TRBJ2-5	-	TGTGCCAGCTCACCGGGCGGGGTAGCGGGAGCCCAAGAGACCCAGTACTTC	CASSPGGVAGAQETQYF
TRBV11-2	-	TRBJ2-7	-	TGTGCCAGCAGCTTAGGGCCAGGGAGAGTGGCCTACGAGCAGTACTTC	CASSLGPGRVAYEQYF
TRBV6-1	-	TRBJ2-7	-	TGTGCCAGCAACACTGAGAGATTCTCCTACGAGCAGTACTTC	CASNTERFSYEQYF
TRBV27	-	TRBJ1-2	-	TGTGCCAGCAGTTTTAGGGGAGGGTATGGCTACACCTTC	CASSFRGGYGYTF
TRBV5-4	-	TRBJ2-3	-	TGTGCCAGCAGCTTGAGCGGCACAGATACGCAGTATTTT	CASSLSGTDTQYF
TRBV5-1	-	TRBJ2-7	-	TGCGCCAGCAGCTTGGAGATCGACTACGAGCAGTACTTC	CASSLEIDYEQYF
TRBV5-1	-	TRBJ2-1	-	TGCGCCAGCAGCTCCAGCGGGCTCTCCTACAATGAGCAGTTCTTC	CASSSSGLSYNEQFF
TRBV5-4	TRBD1	TRBJ2-7	-	TGTGCCAGCAGCCCACCCAGGACAGGGGGCTCCTACGAGCAGTACTTC	CASSPPRTGGSYEQYF
TRBV4-1	-	TRBJ1-1	-	TGCGCCAGCAGCCAAGATCGGAAGGGGAACACTGAAGCTTTCTTT	CASSQDRKGNTEAFF
TRBV28	TRBD1	TRBJ2-7	-	TGTGCCAGCAGTTCGTCCGGACAGGGGGCAGTTTACGAGCAGTACTTC	CASSSSGQGAVYEQYF
TRBV28	TRBD1	TRBJ2-7	-	TGTGCCAGCAGTACAGCCCCGGACAGGGGATACGAGCAGTACTTC	CASSTAPDRGYEQYF
TRBV7-9	-	TRBJ2-5	-	TGTGCCAGCAGTACCCCCCGGGGGCGATGGGAGACCCAGTACTTC	CASSTPRGRWETQYF
TRBV4-3	-	TRBJ2-5	-	TGCGCCAGCAGCCAATCCTCCTCAGGGGTAGATAAGACCCAGTACTTC	CASSQSSSGVDKTQYF
TRBV27	-	TRBJ2-5	-	TGTGCCAGCAGTCCACGCCCCACGATGTGGGGGCAAGAGACCCAGTACTTC	CASSPRPTMWGQETQYF
TRBV6-5	TRBD2	TRBJ2-1	-	TGTGCCAGCAGATTAGCGGGTATGCATGAGCAGTTCTTC	CASRLAGMHEQFF
TRBV19	-	TRBJ1-3	-	TGTGCCAGTAGTATTACCAGCCTCTCTGGAAACACCATATATTTT	CASSITSLSGNTIYF
TRBV30	-	TRBJ2-1	-	TGTGCCTGGAGTCTTGGACTTTTCAATGAGCAGTTCTTC	CAWSLGLFNEQFF
TRBV7-7	TRBD1	TRBJ2-5	-	TGTGCTAGCAGCTTCGGGACAGGACAAGAGACCCAGTACTTC	CASSFGTGQETQYF
TRBV11-2	TRBD1	TRBJ2-5	-	TGTGCCAGCAGCAGTAGGGCCACAACAGGGGTAGGGGAGACCCAGTACTTC	CASSSRATTGVGETQYF
TRBV5-4	-	TRBJ2-7	once	TGTGCCAGCCACTCTGACAGGCCGTCCTACGAGCAGTACTTC	CASHSDRPSYEQYF